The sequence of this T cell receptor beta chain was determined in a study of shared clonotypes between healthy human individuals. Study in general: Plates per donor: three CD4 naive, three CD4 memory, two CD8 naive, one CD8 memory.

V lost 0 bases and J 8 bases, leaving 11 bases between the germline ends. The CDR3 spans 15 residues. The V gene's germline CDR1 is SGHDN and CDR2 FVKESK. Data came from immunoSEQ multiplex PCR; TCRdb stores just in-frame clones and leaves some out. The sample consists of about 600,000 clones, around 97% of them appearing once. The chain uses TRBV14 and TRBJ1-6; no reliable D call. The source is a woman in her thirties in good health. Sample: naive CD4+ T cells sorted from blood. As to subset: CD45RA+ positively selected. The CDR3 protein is CASSQEEQIYSPLHF. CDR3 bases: TGTGCCAGCAGCCAAGAAGAACAGATTTATTCACCCCTCCACTTT.